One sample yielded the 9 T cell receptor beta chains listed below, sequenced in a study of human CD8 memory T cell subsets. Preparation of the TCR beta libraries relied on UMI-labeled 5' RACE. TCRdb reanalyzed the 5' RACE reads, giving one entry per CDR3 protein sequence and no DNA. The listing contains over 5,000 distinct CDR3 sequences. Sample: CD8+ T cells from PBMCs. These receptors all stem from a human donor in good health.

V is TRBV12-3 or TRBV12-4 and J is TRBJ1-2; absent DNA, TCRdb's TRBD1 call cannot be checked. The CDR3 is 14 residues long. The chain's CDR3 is CASNLGGQTYGYTF.

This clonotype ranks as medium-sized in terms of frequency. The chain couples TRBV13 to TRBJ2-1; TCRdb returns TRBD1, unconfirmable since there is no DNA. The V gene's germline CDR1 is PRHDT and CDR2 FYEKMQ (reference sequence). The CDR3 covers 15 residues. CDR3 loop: CASRLQGARDNEQFF.

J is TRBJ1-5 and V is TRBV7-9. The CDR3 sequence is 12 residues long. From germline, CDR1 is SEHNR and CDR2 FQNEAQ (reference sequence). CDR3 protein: CASSYPDQPQHF.

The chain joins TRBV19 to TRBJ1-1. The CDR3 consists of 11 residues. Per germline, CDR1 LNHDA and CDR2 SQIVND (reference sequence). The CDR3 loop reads CASSLWTEAFF.

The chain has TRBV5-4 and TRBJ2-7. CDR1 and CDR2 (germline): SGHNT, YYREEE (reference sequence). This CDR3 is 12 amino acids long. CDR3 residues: CASSLGGYEQYF. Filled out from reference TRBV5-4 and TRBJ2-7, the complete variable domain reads ETGVTQSPTHLIKTRGQQVTLRCSSQSGHNTVSWYQQALGQGPQFIFQYYREEENGRGNFPPRFSGLQFPNYSSELNVNALELDDSALYLCASSLGGYEQYFGPGTRLTVT.

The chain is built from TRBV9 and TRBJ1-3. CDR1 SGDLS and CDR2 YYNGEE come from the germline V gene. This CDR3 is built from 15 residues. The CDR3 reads CASSVAGAPGNTIYF.

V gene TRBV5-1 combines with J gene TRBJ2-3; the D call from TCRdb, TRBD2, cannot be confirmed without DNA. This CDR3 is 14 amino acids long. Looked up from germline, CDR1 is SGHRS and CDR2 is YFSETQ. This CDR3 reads CASSASVSPDTQYF.

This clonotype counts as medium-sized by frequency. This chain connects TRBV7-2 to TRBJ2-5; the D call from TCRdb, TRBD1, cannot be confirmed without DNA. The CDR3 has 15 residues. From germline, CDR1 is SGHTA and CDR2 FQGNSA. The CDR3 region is CASSPTGGRQETQYF.

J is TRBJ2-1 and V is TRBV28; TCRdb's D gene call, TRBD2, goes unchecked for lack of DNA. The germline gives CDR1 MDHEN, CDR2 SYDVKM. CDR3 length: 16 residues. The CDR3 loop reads CASSPGLVKRSNEQFF.